A single sample gave rise to the 15 T cell receptor beta chains below, sequenced in a study of control samples from healthy donors and cancer patients. Repertoires were generated with immunoSEQ multiplex PCR, while TCRdb's copy carries only in-frame clones and drops some. Altogether around 130,000 clones are present, approximately 94% being singletons, with the ten largest covering 3.6%. Sequencing input: blood. These receptors were collected from a man younger than 40 in good health.

The rearrangement uses TRBV6-5 and TRBJ1-1; D is perhaps TRBD1 (6 bases). The V end was cut by 6 bases, the J end by 6 bases, with 17 bases between. Per the germline V gene, CDR1 is MNHEY and CDR2 is SVGAGI. There are 14 residues in the CDR3. CDR3 in amino acids: CASSSWGRPSEAFF. In DNA form, the CDR3 reads TGTGCCAGCAGCTCCTGGGGGCGACCCTCTGAAGCTTTCTTT.

The chain joins TRBV2 to TRBJ2-3; 9 bases fit TRBD2. Germline lookup yields CDR1 SNHLY and CDR2 FYNNEI. This CDR3 is built from 14 residues. Germline trimming cut 4 bases from V and 5 bases from J; bases unmatched to any gene: 4. In nucleotides, the CDR3 is TGTGCCAGCAGTGTTGTGCGGGGGGGAGATACGCAGTATTTT. Protein: CASSVVRGGDTQYF.

This sequence joins TRBV3-1 (or the pseudogene TRBV3-2) and TRBJ2-5, with D possibly matching TRBD2 (7 bases). The CDR3 has 15 residues. CDR1 LGHDT and CDR2 YNNKEL come from the germline V gene (reference sequence). Trimming took off 4 bases at V and 5 bases at J, with 17 bases between the two ends. The CDR3 bases are TGTGCCAGCAGCCGCAAGGGGGGGCCTGGGGAGACCCAGTACTTC. This encodes CASSRKGGPGETQYF.

V is TRBV6-6 and J is TRBJ1-1; 10 bases agree with TRBD1. With V trimmed by 7 bases and J by 7 bases, 9 bases remained unmatched. The CDR3 is 14 amino acids. Germline V gene data show CDR1 as MNHNY and CDR2 as SVGAGI (reference sequence). CDR3 DNA sequence: TGTGCCAGCACCCTTTGGGACAGGGGCCTTGAAGCTTTCTTT. This sequence encodes CASTLWDRGLEAFF.

This chain joins TRBV6-2 or TRBV6-3 and TRBJ2-1; 9 bases agree with TRBD2. This CDR3 has 17 amino acids. Trimming cost V 2 bases and J 5 bases; bases outside gene matches: 10. Germline loops: CDR1 MNHEY, CDR2 SVGEGT. The CDR3 region is CASSYGIGGGANNEQFF. The CDR3, as DNA: TGTGCCAGCAGTTACGGGATAGGCGGGGGGGCGAACAATGAGCAGTTCTTC.

The V call is TRBV18, the J call TRBJ1-3; D call uncertain. With 4 bases removed from V and 2 bases from J, the gap between germline ends came to 15 bases. Germline V gene data show CDR1 as KGHSH and CDR2 as LQKENI. The CDR3 contains 16 residues. CDR3 in amino acids: CASSQGGWGTGNTIYF. The CDR3 coding sequence is TGTGCCAGCTCACAAGGAGGATGGGGAACTGGAAACACCATATATTTT.

This clone has more than one count but fewer than ten. The rearrangement joins TRBV15 to TRBJ2-7, with a tentative D call TRBD2 (6 bases). This CDR3 contains 15 residues. V shed 0 bases and J shed 3 bases, with 12 bases lying between them. CDR1 LNHNV and CDR2 YYDKDF come from the germline V gene (reference sequence). The CDR3 loop reads CATSRDRDWVYEQYF. CDR3 bases: TGTGCCACCAGCAGAGATCGGGACTGGGTCTACGAGCAGTACTTC.

The V and J genes are TRBV3-1 (or the pseudogene TRBV3-2) and TRBJ2-5, with D unresolved. The CDR3 contains 11 residues. Germline V lookup: CDR1 LGHDT, CDR2 YNNKEL (reference sequence). The germline V and J ends were trimmed by 1 base and 12 bases, with 9 bases remaining between them. CDR3 amino acids: CASSQGAMEYF. CDR3 coding DNA: TGTGCCAGCAGCCAAGGGGCGATGGAGTACTTC.

V usage is TRBV7-9 and J usage is TRBJ2-7, with 9 bases that match TRBD2. Germline loops: CDR1 SEHNR, CDR2 FQNEAQ (reference sequence). The CDR3 runs to 13 residues. After removal of 4 bases from V and 7 bases from J, the junction contained 5 bases not matched to a gene. The CDR3 DNA sequence: TGTGCCAGCAGCTACGGACTAGCGTTTGAGCAGTACTTC. This sequence encodes CASSYGLAFEQYF.

This clone is a singleton in its sample. This chain links TRBV4-3 with TRBJ2-7, with D perhaps matching TRBD1 (6 bases). Trimming left V 0 bases short and J 2 bases short, with 8 bases between. Per the germline V gene, CDR1 is LGHNA and CDR2 is YSLEER. This CDR3 contains 14 residues. CDR3 DNA sequence: TGCGCCAGCAGCCAAGATGGGGGCACCTACGAGCAGTACTTC. Residues: CASSQDGGTYEQYF.

Notes on this clone: An end of the junction does not agree with germline; a read error may underlie this. The chain recombines TRBV10-3 with TRBJ2-7, with TRBD1 matching over 7 bases. The CDR3 covers 12 residues. CDR1 and CDR2 from the germline V gene are ENHRY and SYGVKD. The CDR3 DNA sequence: TGTGCCATCAGTGAGTCAGTGGGACAGCGATCATTC. It is translated as CAISESVGQRSF.

This chain links TRBV15 with TRBJ2-4; no clear D. Germline V gives CDR1 LNHNV, CDR2 YYDKDF (reference sequence). The CDR3 sequence is 16 residues long. The V end was cut by 0 bases, the J end by 7 bases, with 16 bases between. Written as DNA, the CDR3 is TGTGCCACCAGCAGAGATAACGTCTTTTTGGAGAACATTCAGTACTTC. It specifies CATSRDNVFLENIQYF.

This clone appeared a single time. The rearrangement joins TRBV29-1 to TRBJ1-1; D might be TRBD1 (5 bases). The V end was cut by 6 bases, the J end by 4 bases, with 21 bases between. Germline CDR1 and CDR2: SQVTM and ANQGSEA. The CDR3 has 15 residues. CDR3 sequence reads: CSVGDPGGRATEAFF. In DNA form, the CDR3 reads TGCAGCGTGGGGGATCCCGGGGGACGTGCCACTGAAGCTTTCTTT. Together with reference TRBV29-1 and TRBJ1-1, the CDR3 gives the full variable domain: SAVISQKPSRDICQRGTSLTIQCQVDSQVTMMFWYRQQPGQSLTLIATANQGSEATYESGFVIDKFPISRPNLTFSTLTVSNMSPEDSSIYLCSVGDPGGRATEAFFGQGTRLTVV.

The rearrangement links TRBV3-1 (or the pseudogene TRBV3-2) to TRBJ1-6; perhaps TRBD1 as D (5 bases). The ends were cut back, 3 bases at V and 10 bases at J, with 16 bases in the middle. Germline lookup yields CDR1 LGHDT and CDR2 YNNKEL (reference sequence). The CDR3 is 15 amino acids. CDR3 in DNA: TGTGCCAGCAGCCAGGCGGGGTGGGGGGGATCACCCCTCCACTTT. Translating gives CASSQAGWGGSPLHF.

V is TRBV7-9 and J is TRBJ2-1, with D unclear. CDR1 SEHNR and CDR2 FQNEAQ come from the germline V gene (reference sequence). The V and J ends lost 1 base and 8 bases respectively, with 15 bases between them. The CDR3 extends over 15 amino acids. The CDR3 sequence is CASSLDSREIHEQFF. CDR3 DNA: TGTGCCAGCAGCTTAGATAGCAGAGAGATCCATGAGCAGTTCTTC.